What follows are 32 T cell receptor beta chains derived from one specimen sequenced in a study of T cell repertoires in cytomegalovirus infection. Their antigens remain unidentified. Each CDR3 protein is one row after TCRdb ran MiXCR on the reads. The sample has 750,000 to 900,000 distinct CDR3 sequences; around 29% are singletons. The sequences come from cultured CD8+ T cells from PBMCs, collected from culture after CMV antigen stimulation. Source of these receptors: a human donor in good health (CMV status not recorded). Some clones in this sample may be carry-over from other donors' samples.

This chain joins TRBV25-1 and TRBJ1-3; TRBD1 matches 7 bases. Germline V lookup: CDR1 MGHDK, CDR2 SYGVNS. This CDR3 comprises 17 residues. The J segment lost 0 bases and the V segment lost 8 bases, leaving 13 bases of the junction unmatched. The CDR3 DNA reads TGTGCCAGCGGGCGATGGGACAGCGAGAGCTCTGGAAACACCATATATTTT. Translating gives CASGRWDSESSGNTIYF. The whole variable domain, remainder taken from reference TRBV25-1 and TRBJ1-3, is EADIYQTPRYLVIGTGKKITLECSQTMGHDKMYWYQQDPGMELHLIHYSYGVNSTEKGDLSSESTVSRIRTEHFPLTLESARPSHTSQYLCASGRWDSESSGNTIYFGEGSWLTVV.

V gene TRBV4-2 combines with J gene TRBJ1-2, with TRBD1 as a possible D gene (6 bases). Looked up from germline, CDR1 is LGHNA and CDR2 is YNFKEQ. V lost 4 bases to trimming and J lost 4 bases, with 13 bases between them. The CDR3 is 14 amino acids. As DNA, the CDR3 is TGTGCCAGCAGCCCAGGGGTCAATAGCTATGGCTACACCTTC. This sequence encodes CASSPGVNSYGYTF.

DNA for the CDR3: TGTGCCAGCAGTGAACCCTATGGCTACACCTTC. This sequence encodes CASSEPYGYTF. The chain recombines TRBV25-1 with TRBJ1-2; D not resolved. Trimming removed 2 bases at V and 4 bases at J, with 2 bases between. This CDR3 is 11 amino acids long. CDR1 and CDR2 from the germline V gene are MGHDK and SYGVNS.

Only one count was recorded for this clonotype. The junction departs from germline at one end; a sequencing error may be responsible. The CDR3 nucleotides are TGTGCCAGCTGTTACTTTTCTACCGGGGAGCTGTTTTTT. Its translation is CASCYFSTGELFF. The V gene is TRBV6-5, the J gene TRBJ2-2; D call uncertain. CDR3 size: 13 residues. Germline V CDR1 and CDR2: MNHEY, SVGAGI.

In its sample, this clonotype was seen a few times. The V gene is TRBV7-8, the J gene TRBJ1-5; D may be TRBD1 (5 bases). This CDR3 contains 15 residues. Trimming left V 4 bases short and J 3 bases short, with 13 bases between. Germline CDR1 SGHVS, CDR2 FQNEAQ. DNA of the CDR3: TGTGCCAGCAGCTCCCGGGCGACAGACAATCAGCCCCAGCATTTT. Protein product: CASSSRATDNQPQHF.

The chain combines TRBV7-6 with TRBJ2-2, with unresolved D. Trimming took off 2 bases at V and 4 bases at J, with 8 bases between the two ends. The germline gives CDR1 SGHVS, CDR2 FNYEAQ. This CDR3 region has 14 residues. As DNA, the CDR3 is TGTGCCAGCAGCTTAAGGCCATCCACCGGGGAGCTGTTTTTT. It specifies CASSLRPSTGELFF.

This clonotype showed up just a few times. The CDR3 DNA reads as TGTGCCAGCAGCCGTCCCGGGGGGGGCAGCTCCTACGAGCAGTACTTC. Protein: CASSRPGGGSSYEQYF. V gene TRBV7-6 combines with J gene TRBJ2-7; 8 positions match TRBD2. The CDR3 runs to 16 residues. Germline V lookup: CDR1 SGHVS, CDR2 FNYEAQ. V trimming: 5 bases; J trimming: 0 bases; junction bases outside the gene matches: 9. The variable domain in full, with the rest retrieved from reference TRBV7-6 and TRBJ2-7, is GAGVSQSPRYKVTKRGQDVALRCDPISGHVSLYWYRQALGQGPEFLTYFNYEAQQDKSGLPNDRFSAERPEGSISTLTIQRTEQRDSAMYRCASSRPGGGSSYEQYFGPGTRLTVT.

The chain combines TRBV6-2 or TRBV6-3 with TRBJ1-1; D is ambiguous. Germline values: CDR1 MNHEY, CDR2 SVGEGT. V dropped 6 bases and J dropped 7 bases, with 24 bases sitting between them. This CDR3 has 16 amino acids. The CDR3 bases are TGTGCCAGCAGGCCATCGACGGACTCACGAACATTTGAAGCTTTCTTT. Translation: CASRPSTDSRTFEAFF.

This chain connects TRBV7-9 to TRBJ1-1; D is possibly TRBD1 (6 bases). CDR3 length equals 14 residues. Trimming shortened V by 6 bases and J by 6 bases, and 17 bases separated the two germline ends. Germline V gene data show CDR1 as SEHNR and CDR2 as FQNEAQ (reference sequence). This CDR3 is CASRFPGAGAEAFF. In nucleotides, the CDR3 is TGTGCCAGCAGGTTCCCAGGGGCAGGGGCTGAAGCTTTCTTT.

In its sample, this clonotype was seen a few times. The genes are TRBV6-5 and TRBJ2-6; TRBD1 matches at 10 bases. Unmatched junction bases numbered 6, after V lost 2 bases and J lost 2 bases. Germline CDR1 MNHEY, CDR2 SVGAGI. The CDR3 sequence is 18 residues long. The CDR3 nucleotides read TGTGCCAGCAGTTACAATGGGACAGGGGCTCCTGGGGCCAACGTCCTGACTTTC. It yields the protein CASSYNGTGAPGANVLTF.

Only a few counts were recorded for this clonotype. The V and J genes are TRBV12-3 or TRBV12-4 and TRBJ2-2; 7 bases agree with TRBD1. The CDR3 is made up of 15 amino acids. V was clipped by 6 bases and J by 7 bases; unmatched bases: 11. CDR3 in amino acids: CASRDRRQGVGELFF. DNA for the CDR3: TGTGCCAGCAGGGACCGGAGACAGGGAGTCGGGGAGCTGTTTTTT.

CDR3 in DNA: TGTGCCAGCAGGGGGACAGGAGAAAGGTCCCCCTATGGCTACACCTTC. Its translation: CASRGTGERSPYGYTF. The gene calls are TRBV12-3 or TRBV12-4 and TRBJ1-2; 8 bases line up with TRBD1. The CDR3 is 16 amino acids. V lost 6 bases and J lost 4; bases outside the gene matches: 13.

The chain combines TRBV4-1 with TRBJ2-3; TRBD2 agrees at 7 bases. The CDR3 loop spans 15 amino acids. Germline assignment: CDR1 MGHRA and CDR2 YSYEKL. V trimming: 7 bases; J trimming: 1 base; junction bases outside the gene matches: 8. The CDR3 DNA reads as TGCGCCAGCACCGCGGGAGTCACTGGCACAGATACGCAGTATTTT. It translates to CASTAGVTGTDTQYF.

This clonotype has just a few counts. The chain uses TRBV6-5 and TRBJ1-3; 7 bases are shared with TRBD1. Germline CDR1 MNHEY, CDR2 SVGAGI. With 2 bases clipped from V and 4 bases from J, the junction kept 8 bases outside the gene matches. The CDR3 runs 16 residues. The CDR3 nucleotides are TGTGCCAGCAGTTACGGTCCGACAGGGAGGGGAAACACCATATATTTT. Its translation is CASSYGPTGRGNTIYF.

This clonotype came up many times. The CDR3: CASSPAGDDYEQYV. CDR3 DNA sequence: TGTGCCAGCAGTCCAGCAGGGGATGACTACGAGCAGTACGTC. The rearrangement links TRBV6-2 or TRBV6-3 to TRBJ2-7, with D perhaps TRBD1 (6 bases). V lost 5 bases and J lost 3, with 14 bases in between. The CDR3 covers 14 residues. Germline CDR1 reads MNHEY; CDR2 reads SVGEGT.

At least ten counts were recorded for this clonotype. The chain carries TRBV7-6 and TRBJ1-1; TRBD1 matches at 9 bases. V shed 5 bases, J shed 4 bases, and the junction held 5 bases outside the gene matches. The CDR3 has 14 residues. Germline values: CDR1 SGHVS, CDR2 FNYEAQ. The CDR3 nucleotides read TGTGCCAGCAGCCTTTCGACAGGGGGCACTGAAGCTTTCTTT. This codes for CASSLSTGGTEAFF.

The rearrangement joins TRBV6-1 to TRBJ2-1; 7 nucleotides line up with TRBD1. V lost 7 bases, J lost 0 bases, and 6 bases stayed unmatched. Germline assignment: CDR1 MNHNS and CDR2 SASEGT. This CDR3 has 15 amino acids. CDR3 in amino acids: CASTPGQYSYNEQFF. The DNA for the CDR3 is TGTGCCAGCACCCCGGGACAGTACTCCTACAATGAGCAGTTCTTC.

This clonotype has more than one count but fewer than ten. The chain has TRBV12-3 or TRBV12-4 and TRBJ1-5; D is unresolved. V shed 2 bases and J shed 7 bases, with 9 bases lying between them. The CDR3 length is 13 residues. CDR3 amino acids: CASSLIPQQPQHF. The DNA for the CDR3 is TGTGCCAGCAGTTTAATCCCCCAACAGCCCCAGCATTTT.

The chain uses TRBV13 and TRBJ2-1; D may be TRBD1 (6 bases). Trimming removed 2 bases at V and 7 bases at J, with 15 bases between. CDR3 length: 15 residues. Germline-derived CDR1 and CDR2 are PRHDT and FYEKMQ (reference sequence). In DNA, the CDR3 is TGTGCCAGCAGCTTAAGTGGGGGCGGCACGAATGAGCAGTTCTTC. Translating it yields CASSLSGGGTNEQFF.

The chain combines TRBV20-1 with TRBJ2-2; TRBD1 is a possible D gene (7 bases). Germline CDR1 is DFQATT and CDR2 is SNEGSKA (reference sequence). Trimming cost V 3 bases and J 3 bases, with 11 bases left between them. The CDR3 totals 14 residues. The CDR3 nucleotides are TGCAGTGCTAGGCCAGGGGGGTACACCGGGGAGCTGTTTTTT. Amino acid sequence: CSARPGGYTGELFF.

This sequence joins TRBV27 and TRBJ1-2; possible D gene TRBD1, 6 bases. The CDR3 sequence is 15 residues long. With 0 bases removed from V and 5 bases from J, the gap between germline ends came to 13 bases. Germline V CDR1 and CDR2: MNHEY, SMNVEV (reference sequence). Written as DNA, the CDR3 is TGTGCCAGCAGTTTATCGTTGGGGGCGCGGTATGGCTACACCTTC. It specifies CASSLSLGARYGYTF.

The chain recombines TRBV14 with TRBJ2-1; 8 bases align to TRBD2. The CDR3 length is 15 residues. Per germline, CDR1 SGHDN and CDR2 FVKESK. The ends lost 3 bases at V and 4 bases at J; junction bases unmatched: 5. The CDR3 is CASSQMRGDYNEQFF. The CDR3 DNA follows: TGTGCCAGCAGCCAGATGCGGGGGGATTACAATGAGCAGTTCTTC.

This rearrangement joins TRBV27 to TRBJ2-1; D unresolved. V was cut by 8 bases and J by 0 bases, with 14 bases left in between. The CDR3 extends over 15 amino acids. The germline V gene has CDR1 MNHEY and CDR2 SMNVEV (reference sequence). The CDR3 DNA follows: TGTGCCAGCCTCTCTGGATCTTCCTCCTACAATGAGCAGTTCTTC. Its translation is CASLSGSSSYNEQFF.

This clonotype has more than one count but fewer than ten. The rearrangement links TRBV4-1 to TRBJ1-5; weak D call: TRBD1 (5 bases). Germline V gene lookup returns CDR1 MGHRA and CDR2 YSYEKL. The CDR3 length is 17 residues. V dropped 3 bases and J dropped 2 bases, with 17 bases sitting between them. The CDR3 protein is CASSQNPGGYGNQPQHF. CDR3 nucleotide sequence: TGCGCCAGCAGCCAGAACCCCGGGGGGTACGGCAATCAGCCCCAGCATTTT.

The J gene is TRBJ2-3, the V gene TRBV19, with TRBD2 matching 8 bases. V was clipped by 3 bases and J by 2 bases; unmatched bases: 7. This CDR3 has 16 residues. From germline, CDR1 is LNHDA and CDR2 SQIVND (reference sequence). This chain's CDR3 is CASSISSGGSTDTQYF. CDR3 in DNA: TGTGCCAGTAGTATCTCCAGCGGGGGATCCACAGATACGCAGTATTTT.

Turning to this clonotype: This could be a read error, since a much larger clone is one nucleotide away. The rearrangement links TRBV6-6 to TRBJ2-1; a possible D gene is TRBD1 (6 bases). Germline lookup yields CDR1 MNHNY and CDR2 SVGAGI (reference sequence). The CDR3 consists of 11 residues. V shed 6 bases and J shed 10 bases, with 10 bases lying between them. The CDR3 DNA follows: TGTGCCAGCAGCCAAGGACAGGAGCAGTTCTTC. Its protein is CASSQGQEQFF.

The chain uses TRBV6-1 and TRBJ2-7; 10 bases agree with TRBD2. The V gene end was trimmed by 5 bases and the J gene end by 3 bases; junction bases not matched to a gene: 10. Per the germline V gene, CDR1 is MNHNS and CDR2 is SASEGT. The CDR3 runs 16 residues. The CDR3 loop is CASSPPGTSVDYEQYF. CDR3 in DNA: TGTGCCAGCAGTCCCCCTGGGACTAGCGTGGACTACGAGCAGTACTTC.

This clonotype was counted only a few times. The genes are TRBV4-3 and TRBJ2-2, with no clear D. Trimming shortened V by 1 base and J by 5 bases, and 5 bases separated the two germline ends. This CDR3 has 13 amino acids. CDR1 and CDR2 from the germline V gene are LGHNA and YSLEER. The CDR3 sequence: CASSQVTTGELFF. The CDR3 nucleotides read TGCGCCAGCAGCCAAGTCACAACCGGGGAGCTGTTTTTT.

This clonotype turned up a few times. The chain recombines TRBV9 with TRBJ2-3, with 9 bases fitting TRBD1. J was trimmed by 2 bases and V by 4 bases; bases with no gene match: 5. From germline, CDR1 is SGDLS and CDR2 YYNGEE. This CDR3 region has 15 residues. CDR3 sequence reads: CASSTGQGDTDTQYF. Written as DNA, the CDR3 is TGTGCCAGCAGCACGGGACAGGGAGACACAGATACGCAGTATTTT.

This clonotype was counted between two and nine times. CDR3 sequence (DNA): TGTGCCAGTAGTATTCCAGGGCACAATGAGCAGTTCTTC. Its translation: CASSIPGHNEQFF. The chain recombines TRBV19 with TRBJ2-1, with D possibly being TRBD1 (5 bases). CDR3 length: 13 amino acids. V dropped 3 bases and J dropped 5 bases, with 8 bases sitting between them. Per the germline V gene, CDR1 is LNHDA and CDR2 is SQIVND (reference sequence).

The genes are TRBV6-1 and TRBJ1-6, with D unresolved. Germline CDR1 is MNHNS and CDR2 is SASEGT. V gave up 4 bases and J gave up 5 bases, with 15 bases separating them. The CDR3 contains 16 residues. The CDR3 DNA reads TGTGCCAGCAGTGCTTGGACTGTTACTAATAATTCACCCCTCCACTTT. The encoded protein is CASSAWTVTNNSPLHF.

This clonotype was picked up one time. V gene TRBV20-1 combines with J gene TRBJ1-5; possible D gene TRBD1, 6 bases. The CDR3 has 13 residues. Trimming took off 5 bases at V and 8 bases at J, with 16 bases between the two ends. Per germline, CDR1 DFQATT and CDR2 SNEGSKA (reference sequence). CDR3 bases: TGCAGTGCTCTTTATCAGGGGCTTAAGCCCCAGCATTTT. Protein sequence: CSALYQGLKPQHF.